Listed below are T cell receptor beta chains from one sample, sequenced in a study of OX40 agonist ivuxolimab in advanced cancers. Profiling relied on immunoSEQ multiplex PCR, and the TCRdb table lists in-frame clones only, not all of them. This table has more than 50,000 clones, over 70% appearing once. The specimen comprised CD4+ or CD8+ T cells sorted from blood, sampled in a trial of the OX40 agonist ivuxolimab. The receptors come from an adult with an advanced solid tumor such as melanoma, head and neck, liver or kidney cancer. Both conserved end residues are part of each CDR3. The D gene is left open where the match is weak. Size is stated for part of the rows, as once, few or many counts, or as a class when the clone is expanded.

J,size,D,V,CDR3,DNA
TRBJ1-1,NA,TRBD1,TRBV11-3,CASSSQGQGYTEAFF,TGTGCCAGCAGCTCCCAGGGACAGGGGTACACTGAAGCTTTCTTT
TRBJ2-7,once,NA,TRBV19,CASSMGNRDPSYEQYF,TGTGCCAGTAGTATGGGGAACAGGGACCCCTCCTACGAGCAGTACTTC
TRBJ1-1,medium-sized,TRBD1,TRBV4-3,CASSHRQGAGTEAFF,TGCGCCAGCAGCCACAGACAGGGGGCGGGCACTGAAGCTTTCTTT
TRBJ2-7,NA,NA,TRBV6-5,CASRRQRSSYEQYF,TGTGCCAGCAGAAGACAGAGGAGCTCCTACGAGCAGTACTTC
TRBJ2-1,once,TRBD2,TRBV19,CASSRTSGSTHNEQFF,TGTGCCAGTAGTAGGACTAGCGGGAGCACCCACAATGAGCAGTTCTTC
TRBJ1-1,NA,NA,TRBV19,CASSINGQQFGASF,TGTGCCAGTAGTATAAACGGACAGCAATTTGGAGCTTCCTTT
TRBJ1-2,NA,TRBD1,TRBV29-1,CTGQSNYGYTF,TGTACGGGACAGTCGAACTATGGCTACACCTTC
TRBJ2-5,NA,TRBD1,TRBV9,CASSTAGDREETQYF,TGTGCCAGCAGCACCGCCGGGGACAGGGAAGAGACCCAGTACTTC
TRBJ2-1,NA,TRBD2,TRBV29-1,CSAKLAGGPVEQFF,TGCAGCGCTAAACTAGCGGGGGGGCCCGTTGAGCAGTTCTTC
TRBJ2-1,NA,NA,TRBV20-1,CSARGVDEQFF,TGCAGTGCTAGGGGGGTTGATGAGCAGTTCTTC
TRBJ2-1,NA,NA,TRBV29-1,CSATTSGLHSYNEQFF,TGCAGCGCGACAACGAGCGGGCTACACTCCTACAATGAGCAGTTCTTC
TRBJ2-2,NA,TRBD1,TRBV5-1,CASSVDRATDGELFF,TGCGCCAGCAGCGTGGACAGGGCAACAGACGGGGAGCTGTTTTTT
TRBJ1-2,once,TRBD1,TRBV10-3,CAISETGDYGYTF,TGTGCCATCAGTGAAACAGGGGACTATGGCTACACCTTC
TRBJ1-2,NA,TRBD1,TRBV27,CASSLRVGQGAGNYGYTF,TGTGCCAGCAGCCTCCGCGTGGGACAGGGGGCCGGGAACTATGGCTACACCTTC
TRBJ2-1,few,NA,TRBV5-1,CASSLVVLATYNEQFF,TGCGCCAGCAGCTTGGTAGTTCTAGCCACCTACAATGAGCAGTTCTTC
TRBJ1-4,NA,NA,TRBV18,CASSSRTSPTNEKLFF,TGTGCCAGCTCATCCAGGACATCTCCAACTAATGAAAAACTGTTTTTT
TRBJ2-7,NA,TRBD2,TRBV18,CASSPPQSGNYEQYF,TGTGCCAGCTCACCACCCCAAAGCGGGAACTACGAGCAGTACTTC
TRBJ2-7,NA,NA,TRBV6-1,CASSASRGGISSYEQYF,TGTGCCAGCAGTGCCTCTCGGGGAGGAATCAGCTCCTACGAGCAGTACTTC
TRBJ2-1,NA,TRBD2,TRBV27,CASDRSGSVAGGQFF,TGTGCCAGCGATCGTAGCGGGAGTGTCGCCGGAGGGCAGTTCTTC
TRBJ2-1,NA,TRBD1,TRBV19,CASSIDGQAPYNEQFF,TGTGCCAGTAGTATAGATGGACAGGCTCCCTACAATGAGCAGTTCTTC
TRBJ1-6,NA,NA,TRBV6-5,CASSYQGFNNSPLHF,TGTGCCAGCAGTTACCAGGGGTTCAATAATTCACCCCTCCACTTT
TRBJ2-2,NA,NA,TRBV19,CASSIQRMNVGELFF,TGTGCCAGTAGTATCCAGCGGATGAACGTCGGGGAGCTGTTTTTT
TRBJ2-1,NA,NA,TRBV30,CAWSVGWGRVNEQFF,TGTGCCTGGAGTGTGGGGTGGGGTAGGGTCAATGAGCAGTTCTTC
TRBJ1-1,NA,NA,TRBV21-1,CASSKGGGTNTEAFF,TGTGCCAGCAGCAAAGGGGGGGGGACCAACACTGAAGCTTTCTTT
TRBJ2-1,NA,NA,TRBV10-3,CAISPGQLGHNEQFF,TGTGCCATCAGTCCGGGACAATTAGGCCACAATGAGCAGTTCTTC
TRBJ2-7,medium-sized,TRBD2,TRBV7-2,CASSPGGGLVIYEQYF,TGTGCCAGCAGCCCTGGGGGGGGACTAGTTATCTACGAGCAGTACTTC
TRBJ2-2,NA,NA,TRBV7-9,CASSLVGALTGELFF,TGTGCCAGCAGCTTAGTGGGGGCACTAACCGGGGAGCTGTTTTTT
TRBJ1-1,NA,TRBD1,TRBV9,CASSVVGQGGTEAFF,TGTGCCAGCAGCGTAGTCGGGCAGGGGGGCACTGAAGCTTTCTTT
TRBJ2-1,NA,TRBD2,TRBV7-2,CASSLVGGADNEQFF,TGTGCCAGCAGCTTAGTCGGGGGGGCGGATAATGAGCAGTTCTTC
TRBJ1-5,NA,NA,TRBV7-2,CASSSQKFSNQPQHF,TGTGCCAGCAGCTCCCAGAAGTTTAGCAATCAGCCCCAGCATTTT
TRBJ1-1,NA,NA,TRBV28,CASSLGVVEAFF,TGTGCCAGCAGTTTAGGAGTGGTTGAAGCTTTCTTT
TRBJ1-1,few,TRBD1,TRBV6-5,CASTRRQGETEAFF,TGTGCCAGCACCCGAAGACAGGGAGAAACTGAAGCTTTCTTT
TRBJ2-2,NA,NA,TRBV2,CASSGEHTGELFF,TGTGCCAGCAGTGGGGAGCACACCGGGGAGCTGTTTTTT